Below are 19 T cell receptor beta chains sequenced from a single sample in a study of post-analysis software for immune sequencing data. Prepared libraries of TCR beta cDNA carried unique molecular identifiers. TCRdb ran MiXCR on the PCR reads and lists one entry per CDR3 protein. Of about 500,000 distinct CDR3 sequences in the sample, under 55% were seen once. No cognate antigen is known for these TCRs. Broader study findings: Relative to controls, patients had about five TRBV segments at higher frequency, with TRBV5-6, TRBV5-1 and TRBV20-1 among these.

Material: blood. The origin of the receptors is a girl aged 5-17 years with multiple sclerosis.

This chain uses TRBV15 with TRBJ2-1; possible D gene TRBD1, 6 bases. There are 16 residues in the CDR3. With 3 bases removed from V and 2 bases from J, the gap between germline ends came to 14 bases. CDR1 and CDR2 from the germline V gene are LNHNV and YYDKDF (reference sequence). CDR3 DNA sequence: TGTGCCACCAGCAGCCTAAGACAGGCAACCTACAATGAGCAGTTCTTC. Translated: CATSSLRQATYNEQFF.

This clonotype was found a few times. The genes are TRBV10-1 and TRBJ2-1; 9 positions match TRBD1. V was pared by 6 bases and J by 2 bases, with 5 bases of the junction left unmatched. Looked up from germline, CDR1 is WNHNN and CDR2 is SYGVQD (reference sequence). The CDR3 is 15 residues long. CDR3 protein: CASSVDRGAYNEQFF. CDR3 DNA sequence: TGCGCCAGCAGCGTGGACAGGGGAGCCTACAATGAGCAGTTCTTC.

The J gene is TRBJ1-1, the V gene TRBV7-9, with D possibly TRBD1 on 6 matching bases. The CDR3 length is 14 residues. CDR1 SEHNR and CDR2 FQNEAQ come from the germline V gene (reference sequence). V was clipped by 5 bases and J by 2 bases, with 12 bases between them. CDR3 nucleotides: TGTGCCAGCAGCCTTGAGGGGGTTAACACTGAAGCTTTCTTT. Its translation: CASSLEGVNTEAFF.

The chain has TRBV12-3 or TRBV12-4 and TRBJ1-1; D ambiguous. The CDR3 spans 11 residues. V was cut by 7 bases and J by 6 bases, with 9 bases left in between. DNA for the CDR3: TGTGCCAGCACTCCGGGCGCTGAAGCTTTCTTT. Translating gives CASTPGAEAFF.

The chain is built from TRBV6-5 and TRBJ2-1, with TRBD1 identical over 12 bases. Trimming took 6 bases from V and 10 from J; bases not matched to a gene: 10. The CDR3 covers 15 residues. Germline CDR1 MNHEY, CDR2 SVGAGI. CDR3 in DNA: TGTGCCAGCAGGGGTTTGGGACAGGGGGCAGGGGAGCAGTTCTTC. Translating it yields CASRGLGQGAGEQFF.

This chain links TRBV7-2 with TRBJ1-5; TRBD1 is a possible D gene (6 bases). Germline CDR1 and CDR2: SGHTA and FQGNSA. The CDR3 extends over 16 amino acids. V was shortened by 1 base and J by 2 bases, with 12 bases between the two germline ends. The CDR3 nucleotides are TGTGCCAGCAGCTTAGGGGGCAGGGGAGGCAATCAGCCCCAGCATTTT. Translation gives CASSLGGRGGNQPQHF.

This clonotype was detected only a few times. This chain uses TRBV27 with TRBJ1-2; unclear D gene. The CDR3 is 15 residues long. Germline values: CDR1 MNHEY, CDR2 SMNVEV (reference sequence). Trimming took 5 bases from V and 1 from J, leaving 14 bases between them. This CDR3 is CASSPLSNHNYGYTF. CDR3 sequence (DNA): TGTGCCAGCAGTCCCTTGAGTAACCATAACTATGGCTACACCTTC.

This chain connects TRBV29-1 to TRBJ2-5; D is possibly TRBD1 (6 bases). The CDR3 covers 14 residues. CDR1 is SQVTM, CDR2 ANQGSEA, per germline. V was pared by 7 bases and J by 0 bases, with 15 bases between. This CDR3 reads CSATRDNNQETQYF. DNA of the CDR3: TGCAGCGCTACCCGGGACAACAACCAAGAGACCCAGTACTTC.

The chain uses TRBV29-1 and TRBJ1-1; D is possibly TRBD1 (6 bases). This CDR3 has 14 residues. V shed 5 bases and J shed 5 bases, with 18 bases lying between them. Germline loops: CDR1 SQVTM, CDR2 ANQGSEA. As DNA, the CDR3 is TGCAGCGTTCTTACTACAGGGTGGGGGACTGAAGCTTTCTTT. Translation: CSVLTTGWGTEAFF. Full variable domain (remainder filled in from reference TRBV29-1 and TRBJ1-1): SAVISQKPSRDICQRGTSLTIQCQVDSQVTMMFWYRQQPGQSLTLIATANQGSEATYESGFVIDKFPISRPNLTFSTLTVSNMSPEDSSIYLCSVLTTGWGTEAFFGQGTRLTVV.

The chain couples TRBV20-1 to TRBJ2-1; the match to TRBD2 covers 8 bases. This CDR3 is 16 amino acids long. The germline CDR1 and CDR2 sequences are DFQATT and SNEGSKA (reference sequence). J was trimmed by 0 bases and V by 3 bases; bases with no gene match: 7. CDR3 DNA sequence: TGCAGTGCTAGGTCGGTTCTAGCGGGCTCCTACAATGAGCAGTTCTTC. Its translation: CSARSVLAGSYNEQFF.

This rearrangement joins TRBV6-1 to TRBJ2-3; 8 positions match TRBD1. This CDR3 region has 14 residues. Germline V gene data show CDR1 as MNHNS and CDR2 as SASEGT. With 2 bases clipped from V and 6 bases from J, the junction kept 4 bases outside the gene matches. The DNA for the CDR3 is TGTGCCAGCAGTGAACGGTACAGGGGGGATACGCAGTATTTT. It specifies CASSERYRGDTQYF.

The sample holds a few counts of this clonotype. The rearrangement uses TRBV11-2 and TRBJ1-2; D is possibly TRBD1 (5 bases). The V gene lost 2 bases and the J gene lost 0 bases, with 31 bases spanning the gap. The CDR3 runs 22 residues. Germline CDR1 and CDR2: SGHAT and FQNNGV. The CDR3 sequence: CASSLKPVEMIGASIANYGYTF. CDR3 bases: TGTGCCAGCAGCTTAAAACCGGTGGAGATGATAGGGGCTTCAATTGCTAACTATGGCTACACCTTC.

This chain joins TRBV7-2 and TRBJ2-6, with D tentatively TRBD2 (5 bases). The CDR3 is made up of 16 amino acids. CDR1 and CDR2 (germline): SGHTA, FQGNSA. V lost 4 bases and J 4 bases, leaving 14 bases between the germline ends. DNA of the CDR3: TGTGCCAGCAGCTACGGGGTATGGCGAGGGGCCAACGTCCTGACTTTC. Translated, it gives CASSYGVWRGANVLTF.

This clonotype was seen many times. The chain combines TRBV12-3 or TRBV12-4 with TRBJ2-1, with 10 bases aligning to TRBD2. The CDR3 sequence is 14 residues long. Trimming cost V 5 bases and J 8 bases; bases outside gene matches: 6. The CDR3 bases are TGTGCCAGCAGTCCTAGCGGGAGCGTAGATGAGCAGTTCTTC. This gives the protein CASSPSGSVDEQFF.

This clonotype was observed a handful of times. CDR3 in DNA: TGTGCCACCAGTGCCTCTCCAGGGACACCGAGCTCCTACGAGCAGTACTTC. Its protein product is CATSASPGTPSSYEQYF. The chain recombines TRBV24-1 with TRBJ2-7; TRBD1 is a possible D gene (6 bases). V lost 5 bases, J lost 0 bases, and 19 bases lay in between. The CDR3 length is 17 residues. Looked up from germline, CDR1 is KGHDR and CDR2 is SFDVKD.

This chain connects TRBV20-1 to TRBJ2-5, with D uncertain. Trimming removed 5 bases at V and 11 bases at J, with 18 bases between. Germline lookup yields CDR1 DFQATT and CDR2 SNEGSKA (reference sequence). The CDR3 length is 12 residues. The CDR3 is CSADQDRVGQYF. The CDR3 nucleotides read TGCAGTGCTGATCAGGACCGCGTAGGGCAGTACTTC.

This chain connects TRBV28 to TRBJ1-5; D not resolved. Trimming cost V 6 bases and J 2 bases, with 20 bases left between them. Germline loops: CDR1 MDHEN, CDR2 SYDVKM. This CDR3 is built from 17 residues. CDR3 loop: CASRRWALLEGNQPQHF. For the CDR3, the DNA is TGTGCCAGCAGGAGATGGGCCCTCCTCGAAGGCAATCAGCCCCAGCATTTT.

V is TRBV2 and J is TRBJ1-1, with a tentative D call TRBD1 (5 bases). The ends were cut back, 8 bases at V and 4 bases at J, with 17 bases in the middle. The CDR3 totals 14 residues. Germline loops: CDR1 SNHLY, CDR2 FYNNEI. CDR3 residues: CASGGGSRITEAFF. CDR3 bases: TGTGCCAGCGGGGGAGGCAGTAGGATCACTGAAGCTTTCTTT.

This clonotype was recorded once. The V and J genes are TRBV20-1 and TRBJ2-3; 8 bases match TRBD2. J gave up 8 bases and V 5 bases, and 12 bases lay outside the gene matches. The CDR3 consists of 14 residues. The germline V gene encodes CDR1 DFQATT and CDR2 SNEGSKA (reference sequence). The CDR3 coding sequence is TGCAGTGCTGAGAGCGGGGGAGGATCAGGTACGCAGTATTTT. It is translated as CSAESGGGSGTQYF.